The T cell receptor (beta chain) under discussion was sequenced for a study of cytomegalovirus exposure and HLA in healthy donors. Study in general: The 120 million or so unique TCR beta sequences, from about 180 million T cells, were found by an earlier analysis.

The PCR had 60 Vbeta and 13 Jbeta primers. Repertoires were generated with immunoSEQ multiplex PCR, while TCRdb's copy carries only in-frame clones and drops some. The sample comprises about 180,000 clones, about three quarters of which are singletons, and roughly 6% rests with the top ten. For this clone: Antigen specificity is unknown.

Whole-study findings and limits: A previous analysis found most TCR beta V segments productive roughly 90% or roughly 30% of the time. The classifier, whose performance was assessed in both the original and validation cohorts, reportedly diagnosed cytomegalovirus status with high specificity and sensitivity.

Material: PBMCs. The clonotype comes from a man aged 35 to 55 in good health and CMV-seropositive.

DNA for the CDR3: TGTGCCAGCAGTGCTGGGGGTAGCGGGAGCCCCTACGAGCAGTACTTC. It encodes CASSAGGSGSPYEQYF. V is TRBV11-2 and J is TRBJ2-7, with 9 bases lining up with TRBD2. Germline CDR1 reads SGHAT; CDR2 reads FQNNGV. J gave up 2 bases and V 6 bases, and 11 bases lay outside the gene matches. The CDR3 sequence is 16 residues long.